This TCR beta chain was profiled in a study of human T cells and chemical hapten exposure. Findings and caveats of the study: Significantly greater numbers of large CDR3 similarity clusters came from expanded TCRs than from controls. There was a positive correlation between PT1 expanded TCR counts and patch test score.

Attachment of unique molecular identifiers to individual cDNA molecules was performed in the library. In TCRdb, the RACE reads were re-called with MiXCR into one record per CDR3 protein. Seen here are 370,000 or so distinct CDR3 sequences, approximately 4.4% observed once, and the top ten hold 2% to 2.5%. CDR1 and CDR2 from the germline V gene are DFQATT and SNEGSKA (reference sequence). V gave up 3 bases and J gave up 1 base; unmatched junction bases: 2. The CDR3 loop spans 13 amino acids. The sample's time point: patch test 1, 2 weeks after DPC sensitization. Treatment noted: therapeutic diphenylcyclopropenone sensitization with weekly scalp DPC. About this clonotype: Its antigen is not identified.

The sequencing used whole blood, collected in connection with sensitization to the hapten diphenylcyclopropenone (DPC). V is TRBV20-1 and J is TRBJ2-5; TRBD1 aligns across 7 bases. This receptor was taken from a woman in her 50s with alopecia areata. Some clones in this sample may be carry-over from other donors' samples. CDR3 bases: TGCAGTGCTAGTGGACAGGTCCAAGAGACCCAGTACTTC. Translating gives CSASGQVQETQYF.